The 19 T cell receptor beta chains below were found in one sample sequenced in a study of cytomegalovirus exposure and HLA in healthy donors. Researchers ran the PCR with 60 Vbeta and 13 Jbeta primers. Here immunoSEQ multiplex PCR was the method, and the copy in TCRdb shows in-frame clones only, minus some. The data hold approximately 200,000 clones, with approximately 81% observed a single time. The sequenced material came from PBMCs. The origin of the receptors is a woman aged 18-29 years in good health and CMV-seropositive.

As DNA, the CDR3 is TGTGCCTGGACCCAGGTCGGCCTCATAGAGGAGCTGTTTTTT. It encodes CAWTQVGLIEELFF. The chain couples TRBV30 to TRBJ2-2; D unresolved. Germline V gives CDR1 GTSNPN, CDR2 SVGIG (reference sequence). The V end was cut by 4 bases, the J end by 10 bases, with 19 bases between. The CDR3 consists of 14 residues.

This chain uses TRBV27 with TRBJ2-7, with TRBD2 identical over 12 bases. Germline V gene sequence: CDR1 MNHEY, CDR2 SMNVEV (reference sequence). Trimming at V came to 6 bases and at J to 0 bases, leaving 9 bases not matched to a gene. The CDR3 loop spans 17 amino acids. Written as DNA, the CDR3 is TGTGCCAGCAGGCAGCGACTAGCGGGGGCTACCTCCTACGAGCAGTACTTC. It encodes CASRQRLAGATSYEQYF.

DNA of the CDR3: TGTGCCAGCAGTGAAGCGCCGTCAGGGATCAAACTGTTTTTT. Protein: CASSEAPSGIKLFF. This sequence joins TRBV6-1 and TRBJ1-4; tentative D call: TRBD1 (5 bases). The CDR3 sequence is 14 residues long. Germline-derived CDR1 and CDR2 are MNHNS and SASEGT. Deletions cut 0 bases from V and 11 bases from J, with 13 bases between.

This clone was counted between two and nine times. The CDR3 bases are TGTGCCAGCAGCAGGGACAGGGGGGGTTCCTACAATGAGCAGTTCTTC. Translation: CASSRDRGGSYNEQFF. V gene TRBV13 combines with J gene TRBJ2-1, with 11 positions matching TRBD1. The V gene end was trimmed by 5 bases and the J gene end by 1 base; junction bases not matched to a gene: 4. CDR1 is PRHDT and CDR2 is FYEKMQ in the germline V gene (reference sequence). The CDR3 has 16 residues.

The gene calls are TRBV2 and TRBJ2-3; D is uncertain. Looked up from germline, CDR1 is SNHLY and CDR2 is FYNNEI. Between the trimmed V and J ends, which lost 2 bases and 2 bases, there was a span of 8 bases. The CDR3 loop spans 14 amino acids. Written as DNA, the CDR3 is TGTGCCAGCAGTGAATTTTCCTACACAGATACGCAGTATTTT. As protein: CASSEFSYTDTQYF.

The V call is TRBV5-6, the J call TRBJ1-2; D ambiguous. The CDR3 runs to 16 residues. In germline, CDR1 is SGHDT, CDR2 YYEEEE. The V end was cut by 2 bases, the J end by 2 bases, with 16 bases between. CDR3 nucleotide sequence: TGTGCCAGCAGCTTACCCCTGAGGAGAAAAAACTATGGCTACACCTTC. It encodes CASSLPLRRKNYGYTF.

The chain couples TRBV7-9 to TRBJ2-3; a possible D gene is TRBD1 (5 bases). The CDR3 runs to 13 residues. CDR1 SEHNR and CDR2 FQNEAQ come from the germline V gene (reference sequence). Trimming removed 5 bases at V and 6 bases at J, with 12 bases between. The CDR3 nucleotides read TGTGCCAGCAGCCTCCTCAGGGCGGATACGCAGTATTTT. Residues: CASSLLRADTQYF.

This chain uses TRBV11-2 with TRBJ1-2, with 7 bases aligning to TRBD1. Trimming at V came to 3 bases and at J to 4 bases, leaving 11 bases not matched to a gene. The CDR3 consists of 16 residues. From germline, CDR1 is SGHAT and CDR2 FQNNGV. CDR3 in amino acids: CASSFTSWGQFYGYTF. The CDR3 DNA follows: TGTGCCAGCAGCTTCACTAGCTGGGGACAGTTCTATGGCTACACCTTC.

J is TRBJ2-7 and V is TRBV11-2; D might be TRBD2 (5 bases). V was cut by 0 bases and J by 3 bases, with 9 bases left in between. CDR1 and CDR2 from the germline V gene are SGHAT and FQNNGV. The CDR3 spans 14 residues. CDR3: CASSLDHGNYEQYV. The CDR3 nucleotides read TGTGCCAGCAGCTTAGATCACGGGAACTACGAGCAGTACGTC.

J is TRBJ2-5 and V is TRBV28; D unclear. The J call is uncertain, as TRBJ2-7 better fits the DNA end. Germline V gene sequence: CDR1 MDHEN, CDR2 SYDVKM. The CDR3 runs 10 residues. CDR3 coding DNA: TGTGCCAGCAGTTTACACGAGCAGTACTTC. It codes for CASSLHEQYF.

This sequence joins TRBV5-1 and TRBJ1-2; unclear D gene. The germline gives CDR1 SGHRS, CDR2 YFSETQ. Trimming left V 4 bases short and J 2 bases short, with 15 bases between. The CDR3 spans 15 residues. The CDR3 spells CASSPEGGQNYGYTF. The CDR3 DNA reads TGCGCCAGCAGCCCTGAGGGAGGGCAAAACTATGGCTACACCTTC.

The chain is built from TRBV9 and TRBJ2-1; 8 bases map to TRBD1. Germline trimming cut 3 bases from V and 10 bases from J; bases unmatched to any gene: 6. The CDR3 sequence is 13 residues long. Germline CDR1 SGDLS, CDR2 YYNGEE. The CDR3 nucleotides are TGTGCCAGCAGCGGGACAGGGCGATTCGAGCAGTTCTTC. Its translation: CASSGTGRFEQFF.

The chain couples TRBV7-8 to TRBJ2-3; 8 bases are a match to TRBD1. The junction had 10 bases not matched to a gene; V was cut back by 2 bases and J by 0 bases. CDR3 length: 18 amino acids. The germline CDR1 and CDR2 sequences are SGHVS and FQNEAQ. As DNA, the CDR3 is TGTGCCAGCAGCTTACGGGGAGACAGGGGCCTTAGCACAGATACGCAGTATTTT. This encodes CASSLRGDRGLSTDTQYF. Together with reference TRBV7-8 and TRBJ2-3, the CDR3 gives the full variable domain: GAGVSQSPRYKVAKRGQDVALRCDPISGHVSLFWYQQALGQGPEFLTYFQNEAQLDKSGLPSDRFFAERPEGSVSTLKIQRTQQEDSAVYLCASSLRGDRGLSTDTQYFGPGTRLTVL.

The chain recombines TRBV21-1 with TRBJ1-2; the table's D call of TRBD1 was not tested on the DNA. TRBV21-1 has pseudogene status. The CDR3 is 16 residues long. The CDR3 sequence: CASSKGEDSLNYGYTF. The CDR3 bases are TGTGCCAGCAGCAAAGGGGAAGACAGCCTTAACTATGGCTACACCTTC.

The gene calls are TRBV25-1 and TRBJ1-3; D ambiguous. The CDR3 has 13 amino acids. Germline CDR1 MGHDK, CDR2 SYGVNS. V was cut by 3 bases and J by 4 bases, with 7 bases left in between. CDR3 amino acids: CASSDPGGNTIYF. The CDR3, as DNA: TGTGCCAGCAGTGATCCGGGGGGAAACACCATATATTTT.

The chain employs TRBV11-2 and TRBJ2-7; 7 bases are shared with TRBD1. This CDR3 contains 13 residues. V shed 5 bases and J 3 bases; nucleotides not matched to a gene: 4. Germline V gene data show CDR1 as SGHAT and CDR2 as FQNNGV. CDR3 sequence: CASSQGQLYEQYF. CDR3 coding DNA: TGTGCCAGCAGCCAGGGACAGCTCTACGAGCAGTACTTC.

The chain combines TRBV7-9 with TRBJ1-2; possible D gene TRBD1, 5 bases. V was cut by 5 bases and J by 5 bases, with 18 bases left in between. Germline lookup yields CDR1 SEHNR and CDR2 FQNEAQ (reference sequence). The CDR3 covers 15 residues. Here the CDR3 DNA reads TGTGCCAGCAGCGCAACCAGGGAGGTGCAGTATGGCTACACCTTC. Protein: CASSATREVQYGYTF.

This sequence joins TRBV28 and TRBJ2-7, with D perhaps matching TRBD1 (6 bases). CDR1 and CDR2 from the germline V gene are MDHEN and SYDVKM. V was cut by 5 bases and J by 3 bases, with 11 bases left in between. The CDR3 runs 13 residues. CDR3 nucleotides: TGTGCCAGCAGTGGGGGCTCAGGCTACGAGCAGTACTTC. As protein: CASSGGSGYEQYF.

This clone was seen a single time. The V call is TRBV5-1, the J call TRBJ1-1; D is uncertain. The CDR3 is 13 residues long. Germline V CDR1 and CDR2: SGHRS, YFSETQ. Trimming removed 10 bases from V and 6 bases from J, with 19 bases in between. CDR3 sequence: CASATSSIAEAFF. In DNA, the CDR3 is TGCGCCTCCGCTACCTCCTCAATCGCTGAAGCTTTCTTT.